These 16 T cell receptor beta chains share one sample of origin, sequenced in a study of cytomegalovirus exposure and HLA in healthy donors (dated by TCRdb to about 2017). The library came from the immunoSEQ multiplex PCR assay. For the multiplex PCR, a mixture combining 60 forward primers for TCR Vbeta segments and 13 reverse primers for TCR Jbeta segments was used. In its TCRdb copy, this immuneACCESS table keeps in-frame sequences only and misses some clones. Where compared with another copy, unresolved V genes explain less than half of these, and the others have no known cause. The sample table contains fewer than 200,000 clones; only one count was recorded for less than 85% of them. The ten top clones hold over 1.1% of the sample. Source material: PBMCs. The receptors originated from a man between 60 and 75 years old in good health and CMV-seronegative.

The V and J genes are TRBV5-1 and TRBJ2-5, with 13 nucleotides matching TRBD2. The CDR3 runs to 16 residues. The V segment lost 7 bases and the J segment 5 bases; nucleotides outside the gene matches: 11. Germline V gene lookup returns CDR1 SGHRS and CDR2 YFSETQ. The CDR3 protein is CASGTQGTSGVETQYF. DNA for the CDR3: TGCGCCAGCGGAACCCAGGGGACTAGCGGGGTGGAGACCCAGTACTTC.

This clone was picked up one time. This rearrangement joins TRBV29-1 to TRBJ1-1, with a weak D call TRBD1 (6 bases). The CDR3 runs to 16 residues. CDR1 SQVTM and CDR2 ANQGSEA come from the germline V gene. The V end was cut by 7 bases, the J end by 0 bases, with 21 bases between. CDR3 nucleotide sequence: TGCAGCGCCGCCCCGGGCGGGGGGCAAATGAACACTGAAGCTTTCTTT. Encoded protein: CSAAPGGGQMNTEAFF.

A few counts support this clone. The genes are TRBV30 and TRBJ2-7; D not resolved. The CDR3 totals 12 residues. The ends were cut back, 2 bases at V and 3 bases at J, with 8 bases in the middle. Germline V gene lookup returns CDR1 GTSNPN and CDR2 SVGIG (reference sequence). The CDR3 region has the DNA TGTGCCTGGAGTCTCCTCAGCTACGAGCAGTACTTC. Translation gives CAWSLLSYEQYF.

As concerns this clone: The same CDR3 also results from other DNA sequences found in this sample. V is TRBV7-9 and J is TRBJ2-3; 8 nucleotides line up with TRBD2. The J segment lost 1 base and the V segment lost 3 bases, leaving 0 bases of the junction unmatched. Germline CDR1 is SEHNR and CDR2 is FQNEAQ (reference sequence). The CDR3 runs 14 residues. CDR3 in amino acids: CASSFGGGTDTQYF. The CDR3 bases are TGTGCCAGCAGCTTCGGGGGGGGCACAGATACGCAGTATTTT.

The rearrangement joins TRBV5-8 to TRBJ2-7; possible D gene TRBD1, 7 bases. This CDR3 is built from 14 residues. Germline V CDR1 and CDR2: SGHTS, YDEGEE. Deletions cut 2 bases from V and 4 bases from J, with 13 bases between. The DNA of the CDR3 is TGTGCCAGCAGCTTTGGATCAGGGGGGTACGAGCAGTACTTC. Translation gives CASSFGSGGYEQYF. The variable domain in full, with the rest retrieved from reference TRBV5-8 and TRBJ2-7, is EAGVTQSPTHLIKTRGQQATLRCSPISGHTSVYWYQQALGLGLQFLLWYDEGEERNRGNFPPRFSGRQFPNYSSELNVNALELEDSALYLCASSFGSGGYEQYFGPGTRLTVT.

The V and J genes are TRBV5-1 and TRBJ2-4, with D hard to call. Germline loops: CDR1 SGHRS, CDR2 YFSETQ. V lost 0 bases, J lost 1 base, and 5 bases lay in between. The CDR3 loop spans 14 amino acids. DNA of the CDR3: TGCGCCAGCAGCTTGGCGGTGGCCAAAAACATTCAGTACTTC. Translating gives CASSLAVAKNIQYF.

J is TRBJ1-6 and V is TRBV7-3; no reliable D call. Trimming shortened V by 4 bases and J by 5 bases, and 6 bases separated the two germline ends. The CDR3 is 13 amino acids. Germline loops: CDR1 SGHTA, CDR2 FQGTGA. In DNA form, the CDR3 reads TGTGCCAGCAGCTCCCAGAATAATTCACCCCTCCACTTT. Translating gives CASSSQNNSPLHF.

The chain recombines TRBV7-2 with TRBJ1-5, with no clear D. Germline CDR1 and CDR2: SGHTA and FQGNSA. Trimming left V 5 bases short and J 6 bases short, with 8 bases between. This CDR3 contains 12 residues. As DNA, the CDR3 is TGTGCCAGCAGCCCCGCGGGTCAGCCCCAGCATTTT. Translated, it gives CASSPAGQPQHF.

In its sample, this clone was seen a few times. V usage is TRBV11-2 and J usage is TRBJ2-7; maybe TRBD2 (6 bases). Germline V gene lookup returns CDR1 SGHAT and CDR2 FQNNGV. V lost 4 bases and J lost 6, with 16 bases in between. This CDR3 spans 14 amino acids. The DNA of the CDR3 is TGTGCCAGCAGCTCCTCGATCCTGGGAGGCGAGCAGTACTTC. As protein: CASSSSILGGEQYF.

The chain couples TRBV29-1 to TRBJ1-4; D is undetermined. V lost 4 bases and J 7 bases, leaving 13 bases between the germline ends. CDR3 length: 13 residues. Germline V gene data show CDR1 as SQVTM and CDR2 as ANQGSEA. DNA for the CDR3: TGCAGCGTTGTTGCCCTCCGGAGTGAAAAACTGTTTTTT. The encoded protein is CSVVALRSEKLFF.

This clone was counted a single time. The chain couples TRBV28 to TRBJ1-1; D is perhaps TRBD1 (6 bases). The CDR3 has 14 amino acids. The germline CDR1 and CDR2 sequences are MDHEN and SYDVKM. Trimming took 4 bases from V and 3 from J, leaving 12 bases between them. CDR3 loop: CASSSPGQYTEAFF. The CDR3 DNA is TGTGCCAGCAGTTCACCCGGACAGTACACTGAAGCTTTCTTT.

This rearrangement joins TRBV7-2 to TRBJ1-4, with D tentatively TRBD1 (6 bases). The CDR3 covers 14 residues. The germline gives CDR1 SGHTA, CDR2 FQGNSA. Deletions cut 5 bases from V and 8 bases from J, with 15 bases between. CDR3 amino acids: CASSPGTRPEKLFF. CDR3 nucleotide sequence: TGTGCCAGCAGCCCCGGGACAAGACCCGAAAAACTGTTTTTT.

The genes are TRBV6-5 and TRBJ2-1; 12 nucleotides align to TRBD2. J lost 4 bases, V lost 6 bases, and 4 bases had no gene match. Germline assignment: CDR1 MNHEY and CDR2 SVGAGI. This CDR3 is built from 15 residues. The CDR3 loop is CASRTTSGGYNEQFF. The CDR3 DNA sequence: TGTGCCAGCAGGACGACTAGCGGGGGATACAATGAGCAGTTCTTC.

The chain links TRBV5-6 to TRBJ2-5, with a tentative D call TRBD2 (6 bases). Germline assignment: CDR1 SGHDT and CDR2 YYEEEE. Trimming took 3 bases from V and 5 from J, leaving 14 bases between them. This CDR3 contains 14 residues. CDR3 DNA sequence: TGTGCCAGCAGCTCCACGCGGGGTGCGGAGACCCAGTACTTC. This translates into CASSSTRGAETQYF.

The chain couples TRBV27 to TRBJ1-5, with a weak D call TRBD1 (5 bases). Deletions cut 2 bases from V and 3 bases from J, with 14 bases between. Germline V gene lookup returns CDR1 MNHEY and CDR2 SMNVEV (reference sequence). CDR3 length: 16 amino acids. The CDR3 DNA follows: TGTGCCAGCAGTTTACGGCAGGGACTACCCAATCAGCCCCAGCATTTT. Translated: CASSLRQGLPNQPQHF.

The chain uses TRBV28 and TRBJ1-5; D not certain. Per germline, CDR1 MDHEN and CDR2 SYDVKM. The ends were cut back, 4 bases at V and 6 bases at J, with 25 bases in the middle. The CDR3 length is 18 residues. The CDR3 here is CASSYLLVTLTGGQPQHF. The CDR3, as DNA: TGTGCCAGCAGTTATCTCCTGGTAACTCTAACCGGTGGTCAGCCCCAGCATTTT.